These 2 T cell receptor beta chains were all obtained from the same sample, sequenced in a study of CD8 T cells in Susac syndrome. A quantity of about 0.5 to 1 ug RNA underwent reverse transcription using random hexamers. TCRdb ran MiXCR on the immunoSEQ multiplex PCR reads and lists one entry per CDR3 protein. This table holds around 170,000 distinct CDR3 sequences, approximately 94% found once. Source material: CD4+ T cells from PBMCs. All receptors come from a human donor with Susac syndrome.

The genes are TRBV30 and TRBJ1-1; D gene unclear. Trimming took off 4 bases at V and 0 bases at J, with 9 bases between the two ends. The CDR3 totals 13 residues. Germline lookup yields CDR1 GTSNPN and CDR2 SVGIG (reference sequence). CDR3 nucleotides: TGTGCCTGGACGGCCAACGTGAACACTGAAGCTTTCTTT. Protein sequence: CAWTANVNTEAFF.

This clonotype appeared a single time. V is TRBV7-6 and J is TRBJ1-1, with no clear D. Per the germline V gene, CDR1 is SGHVS and CDR2 is FNYEAQ. The CDR3 consists of 15 residues. Trimming cost V 1 base and J 0 bases, with 9 bases left between them. The CDR3 nucleotides are TGTGCCAGCAGCTTAGTCGCGGGAATGAACACTGAAGCTTTCTTT. Amino acid sequence: CASSLVAGMNTEAFF.